The 8 T cell receptor beta chains listed next were all sequenced from one sample in a study of beta chain features in type 1 diabetes (dated by TCRdb to between 2018 and 2020). Library preparation employed the immunoSEQ multiplex PCR assay. The High Capacity cDNA Reverse Transcription Kit was used to reverse transcribe all of the isolated RNA, meaning that expressed TCRB transcripts were what got sequenced. Entries here come from immuneACCESS through TCRdb and include only in-frame sequences with V and J called. Some clones fail to appear in such tables; in the studies checked, an unresolved V gene covers under half of the shortfall, and the cause of the remainder is unknown. Recorded for this sample are 850,000 to 900,000 clones; 17% of them occurred a single time. 0.02% to 0.03% of the sample is taken by the ten largest. The sample comprised naive CD4+ T cells from blood. Reading the label with the study, this specimen's cell subset or site is: true naive CD4+ T cells. The receptors derive from a woman in her late teens or twenties in good health.

J is TRBJ2-5 and V is TRBV29-1, with 8 bases matching TRBD2. Germline assignment: CDR1 SQVTM and CDR2 ANQGSEA. V was clipped by 8 bases and J by 2 bases; unmatched bases: 7. The CDR3 covers 13 residues. CDR3 in DNA: TGCAGCATCTTTAGCGGGAATCAAGAGACCCAGTACTTC. It is translated as CSIFSGNQETQYF.

The sample holds a few counts of this clone. This sample includes further DNA sequences coding for the same CDR3. CDR3 amino acids: CASSLGTYEQYF. CDR3 DNA sequence: TGTGCCAGCAGCTTGGGGACATACGAGCAGTACTTC. The chain joins TRBV5-6 to TRBJ2-7; tentatively, D is TRBD1 (5 bases). V lost 0 bases to trimming and J lost 4 bases, with 5 bases between them. Germline V CDR1 and CDR2: SGHDT, YYEEEE. This CDR3 has 12 residues.

A remark on this clone: A junction end diverges from the germline sequence, so it may reflect a read error. The V and J genes are TRBV7-7 and TRBJ1-4; TRBD1 matches at 9 bases. This CDR3 is built from 15 residues. Germline loops: CDR1 SSHAT, CDR2 FNYEAQ (reference sequence). This CDR3 reads CASSLGDRVGEKLFF. The DNA for the CDR3 is TGTGCTAGCAGCTTAGGGGACAGGGTTGGGGAAAAACTGTTTTTT.

The J gene is TRBJ2-2, the V gene TRBV27; 8 bases agree with TRBD1. There are 14 residues in the CDR3. V dropped 6 bases and J dropped 5; count of bases not matched to a gene: 5. The germline V gene encodes CDR1 MNHEY and CDR2 SMNVEV (reference sequence). The CDR3 is CASSLQGETGELFF. The CDR3 DNA reads as TGTGCCAGCAGCTTACAGGGGGAAACCGGGGAGCTGTTTTTT.

This clone was observed a few times. The genes are TRBV7-2 and TRBJ2-1; D may be TRBD1 (5 bases). Trimming removed 2 bases from V and 2 bases from J, with 16 bases in between. Germline V gives CDR1 SGHTA, CDR2 FQGNSA. The CDR3 consists of 17 residues. The CDR3 reads CASSLYGPQVAYNEQFF. DNA for the CDR3: TGTGCCAGCAGCTTATACGGCCCACAGGTAGCCTACAATGAGCAGTTCTTC.

The table lists this clone with a few counts. V is TRBV19 and J is TRBJ1-1; D not resolved. Trimming took off 7 bases at V and 1 base at J, with 10 bases between the two ends. Looked up from germline, CDR1 is LNHDA and CDR2 is SQIVND (reference sequence). This CDR3 is 13 amino acids long. This CDR3 reads CASTDVWNTEAFF. DNA for the CDR3: TGTGCCAGTACTGACGTATGGAACACTGAAGCTTTCTTT.

This clone has just a few counts. This chain joins TRBV6-5 and TRBJ2-1, with D uncertain. The CDR3 spans 13 residues. Trimming stripped 6 bases from V and 4 bases from J, with 10 bases between. CDR1 and CDR2 (germline): MNHEY, SVGAGI. CDR3 in amino acids: CASSHWGYNEQFF. The DNA for the CDR3 is TGTGCCAGCAGCCACTGGGGATACAATGAGCAGTTCTTC.

The V gene is TRBV7-2, the J gene TRBJ2-7; 8 nucleotides line up with TRBD2. CDR1 is SGHTA, CDR2 FQGNSA, per germline. Trimming removed 3 bases from V and 0 bases from J; junction bases left unmatched: 1. The CDR3 contains 14 residues. CDR3 DNA sequence: TGTGCCAGCAGCTTTAGCGGGACCTCCTACGAGCAGTACTTC. Its protein product is CASSFSGTSYEQYF.